The 26 T cell receptor beta chains listed next were all sequenced from one sample in a study of cytomegalovirus exposure and HLA in healthy donors. With 60 Vbeta and 13 Jbeta primers, the PCR was carried out. The repertoire was sequenced with immunoSEQ multiplex PCR; TCRdb's copy has only in-frame clones and lacks some. Of some 90,000 clones in the sample, 82% were seen once. Sequencing input: PBMCs. The receptors here all came from a man in his fifties in good health and CMV-seronegative.

V and J are TRBV5-4 and TRBJ2-1; D might be TRBD2 (7 bases). The germline CDR1 and CDR2 sequences are SGHNT and YYREEE (reference sequence). The CDR3 length is 16 residues. Trimming left V 4 bases short and J 0 bases short, with 14 bases between. The CDR3 region is CASSPAGAGSYNEQFF. In nucleotides, the CDR3 is TGTGCCAGCAGCCCCGCGGGGGCAGGCTCCTACAATGAGCAGTTCTTC.

This sequence joins TRBV19 and TRBJ1-1; 9 bases are shared with TRBD1. The ends lost 6 bases at V and 7 bases at J; junction bases unmatched: 9. The CDR3 totals 14 residues. The V gene's germline CDR1 is LNHDA and CDR2 SQIVND (reference sequence). For the CDR3, the DNA is TGTGCCAGTAGACCCGGGACAGGGAAAAATGAAGCTTTCTTT. This sequence encodes CASRPGTGKNEAFF.

The CDR3 DNA is TGTGCCAGCAGCTTAGTAGGGGATGAGCAGTTCTTC. Translation gives CASSLVGDEQFF. The rearrangement joins TRBV7-9 to TRBJ2-1; tentative D call: TRBD1 (5 bases). This CDR3 has 12 amino acids. V dropped 1 base and J dropped 8 bases, with 6 bases sitting between them. The germline V gene encodes CDR1 SEHNR and CDR2 FQNEAQ (reference sequence).

Points on this clone: A junction end diverges from the germline sequence, so it may reflect a read error. This chain joins TRBV9 and TRBJ2-1, with 8 bases lining up with TRBD2. Germline assignment: CDR1 SGDLS and CDR2 YYNGEE. The CDR3 is 14 amino acids. CDR3 amino acids: CASTVAGGDNEQFF. The CDR3 DNA follows: TGTGCCAGCACCGTAGCCGGGGGGGACAATGAGCAGTTCTTC.

This chain joins TRBV6-1 and TRBJ2-7, with a weak D call TRBD1 (6 bases). CDR3 length: 15 amino acids. The V end lost 8 bases, the J end lost 1 base, and 18 bases lay between the germline ends. CDR1 is MNHNS, CDR2 SASEGT, per germline. CDR3 sequence: CASQMGQGLSYEQYF. In DNA form, the CDR3 reads TGTGCCAGCCAAATGGGGCAGGGGTTGTCCTACGAGCAGTACTTC.

The chain carries TRBV5-6 and TRBJ2-2; TRBD2 matches at 9 bases. Germline assignment: CDR1 SGHDT and CDR2 YYEEEE. CDR3 length equals 16 residues. The V gene end was trimmed by 9 bases and the J gene end by 7 bases; junction bases not matched to a gene: 16. The CDR3: CATAQGGGRAIGELFF. CDR3 DNA: TGTGCCACCGCTCAGGGGGGCGGGAGGGCCATCGGGGAGCTGTTTTTT.

V and J are TRBV14 and TRBJ2-7; tentative D call: TRBD2 (6 bases). The CDR3 spans 15 residues. Trimming removed 1 base at V and 2 bases at J, with 12 bases between. Germline CDR1 SGHDN, CDR2 FVKESK. CDR3: CASSQGGRIAYEQYF. The CDR3, as DNA: TGTGCCAGCAGCCAAGGGGGGAGGATCGCCTACGAGCAGTACTTC.

CDR3 DNA: TGTGCCGTCGATAGGACAGGGGGTCGGGAGACCCAGTACTTC. Its translation is CAVDRTGGRETQYF. The chain joins TRBV6-6 to TRBJ2-5; the match to TRBD1 covers 10 bases. Germline-derived CDR1 and CDR2 are MNHNY and SVGAGI (reference sequence). Germline trimming cut 11 bases from V and 5 bases from J; bases unmatched to any gene: 11. The CDR3 contains 14 residues.

CDR3 amino acids: CASSQKGGTEAFF. CDR3 bases: TGTGCCAGCAGCCAAAAAGGGGGCACTGAAGCTTTCTTT. The gene calls are TRBV4-2 and TRBJ1-1; possibly TRBD1 for D (6 bases). V shed 2 bases and J shed 4 bases, with 8 bases lying between them. This CDR3 has 13 residues. CDR1 and CDR2 from the germline V gene are LGHNA and YNFKEQ.

This clone was picked up one time. The V and J genes are TRBV7-6 and TRBJ2-7; 10 bases are shared with TRBD1. The germline gives CDR1 SGHVS, CDR2 FNYEAQ. Unmatched junction bases numbered 6, after V lost 5 bases and J lost 5 bases. This CDR3 is 14 amino acids long. The CDR3 DNA reads as TGTGCCAGCAGCGTTGGGACAGGGGTCCACGAGCAGTACTTC. Its protein is CASSVGTGVHEQYF.

The CDR3 loop reads CASSLGDRNTEAFF. The CDR3 DNA reads as TGTGCCAGCAGCTTAGGGGACAGGAACACTGAAGCTTTCTTT. V usage is TRBV7-9 and J usage is TRBJ1-1; TRBD1 agrees at 7 bases. This CDR3 spans 14 amino acids. Germline CDR1 SEHNR, CDR2 FQNEAQ (reference sequence). V was clipped by 1 base and J by 1 base; unmatched bases: 0.

The rearrangement joins TRBV7-9 to TRBJ1-4; 11 bases agree with TRBD1. CDR1 is SEHNR and CDR2 is FQNEAQ in the germline V gene (reference sequence). With 5 bases clipped from V and 7 bases from J, the junction kept 6 bases outside the gene matches. This CDR3 has 15 residues. The CDR3 spells CASSNTGTGGEKLFF. CDR3 nucleotides: TGTGCCAGCAGCAACACAGGGACAGGGGGTGAAAAACTGTTTTTT.

CDR3 in DNA: TGTGCCAGCAGTTTCCCTAACCCTCTAGCGGGATGGGTTGGGTCGGCCTACAATGAGCAGTTCTTC. Translated, it gives CASSFPNPLAGWVGSAYNEQFF. The rearrangement uses TRBV28 and TRBJ2-1; 9 bases are a match to TRBD2. This CDR3 spans 22 amino acids. In germline, CDR1 is MDHEN, CDR2 SYDVKM. Trimming cost V 3 bases and J 2 bases; bases outside gene matches: 23.

In this sample, this clone turned up a few times. The rearrangement links TRBV7-9 to TRBJ2-1; 8 nucleotides match TRBD2. Germline CDR1 is SEHNR and CDR2 is FQNEAQ (reference sequence). CDR3 length: 16 residues. V lost 2 bases and J lost 7; bases outside the gene matches: 10. DNA of the CDR3: TGTGCCAGCAGCTTATACTCGGGAGGGCCTTGGAATGAGCAGTTCTTC. Protein: CASSLYSGGPWNEQFF.

The rearrangement uses TRBV11-1 and TRBJ2-7; TRBD1 aligns across 8 bases. The CDR3 totals 14 residues. The V gene end was trimmed by 1 base and the J gene end by 3 bases; junction bases not matched to a gene: 2. Germline CDR1 reads SGHAT; CDR2 reads FQDESV (reference sequence). The CDR3 reads CASSLGTGHYEQYF. In DNA, the CDR3 is TGTGCCAGCAGCTTAGGGACAGGGCACTACGAGCAGTACTTC.

The chain employs TRBV28 and TRBJ1-1; the D gene is possibly TRBD1 (5 bases). The germline gives CDR1 MDHEN, CDR2 SYDVKM. CDR3 length equals 16 residues. Trimming removed 5 bases at V and 0 bases at J, with 16 bases between. DNA of the CDR3: TGTGCCAGCAGTCCCCCGGACATTGGGATGAACACTGAAGCTTTCTTT. This sequence encodes CASSPPDIGMNTEAFF.

The chain couples TRBV7-2 to TRBJ2-7; 10 bases line up with TRBD2. V was clipped by 5 bases and J by 4 bases; unmatched bases: 8. This CDR3 spans 15 amino acids. Germline CDR1 SGHTA, CDR2 FQGNSA. The chain's CDR3 is CASSQAGGRSYEQYF. The CDR3 DNA reads as TGTGCCAGCAGCCAAGCGGGAGGGCGTTCGTACGAGCAGTACTTC.

The rearrangement links TRBV5-4 to TRBJ2-6; TRBD1 matches at 10 bases. J gave up 0 bases and V 5 bases, and 5 bases lay outside the gene matches. The CDR3 runs to 17 residues. CDR1 SGHNT and CDR2 YYREEE come from the germline V gene (reference sequence). The CDR3 region is CASRTGTGVSGANVLTF. CDR3 nucleotide sequence: TGTGCCAGCAGAACCGGGACAGGGGTCTCTGGGGCCAACGTCCTGACTTTC.

The chain combines TRBV5-4 with TRBJ2-1; tentative D call: TRBD2 (5 bases). CDR1 SGHNT and CDR2 YYREEE come from the germline V gene (reference sequence). V lost 6 bases to trimming and J lost 3 bases, with 13 bases between them. The CDR3 has 14 amino acids. CDR3 DNA sequence: TGTGCCAGCACCCTGGGAGTAAACTACAATGAGCAGTTCTTC. Its translation is CASTLGVNYNEQFF.

The chain uses TRBV15 and TRBJ2-3; 8 positions agree with TRBD1. This CDR3 has 15 amino acids. CDR1 and CDR2 from the germline V gene are LNHNV and YYDKDF (reference sequence). The junction had 3 bases not matched to a gene; V was cut back by 2 bases and J by 2 bases. The DNA for the CDR3 is TGTGCCACCAGCAGATGGACAGGGTACACAGATACGCAGTATTTT. Translated, it gives CATSRWTGYTDTQYF. Based on the CDR3 plus reference TRBV15 and TRBJ2-3, the full variable domain is DAMVIQNPRYQVTQFGKPVTLSCSQTLNHNVMYWYQQKSSQAPKLLFHYYDKDFNNEADTPDNFQSRRPNTSFCFLDIRSPGLGDTAMYLCATSRWTGYTDTQYFGPGTRLTVL.

The V gene is TRBV7-2, the J gene TRBJ2-7; TRBD1 matches at 9 bases. The CDR3 loop spans 15 amino acids. Germline CDR1 reads SGHTA; CDR2 reads FQGNSA. J gave up 3 bases and V 3 bases, and 6 bases lay outside the gene matches. The CDR3 sequence: CASSFSRTGVYEQYF. DNA of the CDR3: TGTGCCAGCAGCTTCAGCAGGACAGGGGTCTACGAGCAGTACTTC.

This chain joins TRBV5-6 and TRBJ2-2; D is uncertain. This CDR3 contains 16 residues. Trimming cost V 0 bases and J 1 base, with 10 bases left between them. Germline loops: CDR1 SGHDT, CDR2 YYEEEE. The CDR3 DNA reads TGTGCCAGCAGCTTGGTTGGGCCACTGAACACCGGGGAGCTGTTTTTT. Amino acid sequence: CASSLVGPLNTGELFF. Full variable domain (outside the CDR3, taken from reference TRBV5-6 and TRBJ2-2): DAGVTQSPTHLIKTRGQQVTLRCSPKSGHDTVSWYQQALGQGPQFIFQYYEEEERQRGNFPDRFSGHQFPNYSSELNVNALLLGDSALYLCASSLVGPLNTGELFFGEGSRLTVL.

This clone was counted once. The rearrangement uses TRBV28 and TRBJ2-7; D gene ambiguous. CDR3 length: 13 residues. Germline-derived CDR1 and CDR2 are MDHEN and SYDVKM. Deletions cut 4 bases from V and 3 bases from J, with 10 bases between. The CDR3 here is CASSSSYNYEQYF. In nucleotides, the CDR3 is TGTGCCAGCAGTTCCTCCTATAACTACGAGCAGTACTTC. The full variable domain, its missing parts supplied by reference TRBV28 and TRBJ2-7, is DVKVTQSSRYLVKRTGEKVFLECVQDMDHENMFWYRQDPGLGLRLIYFSYDVKMKEKGDIPEGYSVSREKKERFSLILESASTNQTSMYLCASSSSYNYEQYFGPGTRLTVT.

J is TRBJ1-2 and V is TRBV5-3, with 7 bases matching TRBD1. TRBV5-3 is flagged as an ORF with uncertain function. There are 16 residues in the CDR3. Trimming at V came to 0 bases and at J to 3 bases, leaving 8 bases not matched to a gene. CDR3 DNA: TGTGCCAGAAGCTTGGTCGACAGGGCTAGAGACTATGGCTACACCTTC. Its protein is CARSLVDRARDYGYTF.

The CDR3 sequence: CASSPADSSYNEQFF. The CDR3 DNA follows: TGTGCCAGCAGCCCAGCCGACTCCTCCTACAATGAGCAGTTCTTC. The gene calls are TRBV7-6 and TRBJ2-1; D is ambiguous. V was trimmed by 5 bases and J by 0 bases, leaving 11 bases between them. The CDR3 totals 15 residues. Germline V gene sequence: CDR1 SGHVS, CDR2 FNYEAQ.

Regarding this clone: Because the CDR3's place on the DNA is in doubt, the DNA is left out and the CDR3 is given as listed by TCRdb. The V and J genes are TRBV6-6 and TRBJ1-5; TRBD1 is taken as the D call from the table, unchecked against the DNA. The germline gives CDR1 MNHNY, CDR2 SVGAGI (reference sequence). The CDR3 sequence runs 16 residues, both termini included. Here the CDR3 reads CASRRNGQGGISPSIF.